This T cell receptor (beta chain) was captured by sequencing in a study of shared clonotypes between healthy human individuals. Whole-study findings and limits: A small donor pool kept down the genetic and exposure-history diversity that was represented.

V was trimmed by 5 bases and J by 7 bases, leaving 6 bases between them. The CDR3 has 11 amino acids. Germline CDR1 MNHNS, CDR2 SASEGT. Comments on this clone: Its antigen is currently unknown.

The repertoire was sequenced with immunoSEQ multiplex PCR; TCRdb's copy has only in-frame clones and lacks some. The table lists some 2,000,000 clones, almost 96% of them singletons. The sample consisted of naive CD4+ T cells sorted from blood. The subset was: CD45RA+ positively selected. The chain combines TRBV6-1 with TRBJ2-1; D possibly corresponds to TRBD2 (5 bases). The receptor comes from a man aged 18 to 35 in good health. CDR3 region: CASSTRNEQFF. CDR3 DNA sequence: TGTGCCAGCAGTACTAGGAATGAGCAGTTCTTC.